This T cell receptor (beta chain) is drawn from a study of blood T cell repertoires in COVID-19 (dated by TCRdb to about 2020). Regarding the complete study: Samples covering the acute and convalescent phases of COVID-19 were provided by collaborators in the United States, Italy and Spain. The prospective study material was composed of cDNA or gDNA derived from T cells, B-cell-depleted T cells, or PBMCs. The dataset comprised deeply sampled blood TCRbeta repertoires from subjects exposed to, actively infected with, or recovered from COVID-19. The repertoires were released in a freely available public database meant as a resource for research on the immune response to SARS-CoV-2. Samples were obtained from the ongoing ImmuneRACE study (first 160 participants) and from 1,000 to 1,500 subjects provided by 6 global collaborators. Nearly every sample came with metadata listing a de-identified subject ID, COVID-19 status, age in years and sex. Where HLA class I and class II types were available, the types were taken from metadata supplied by the sample provider, not from assay-based typing. General conclusions and limits of the study: The amount of clinical and demographic metadata varied by source and participant and was provided uncurated.

As for this clone: It lacks a known antigen. No qualities accompany the bases; no much larger clone lies one base away.

Participants in the prospective study were enrolled through a virtual design, were aged 18 to 89 years, and lived in 20 to 30 United States geographic areas. To assign participants to cohorts, the prospective study relied on clinical history that participants themselves reported in a screening survey and a study questionnaire. Recovered participants in ImmuneRACE Cohort 3 were defined as having two consecutive negative NP/OP PCR tests, clearance from a healthcare professional, or resolution of symptoms. In the prospective study, whole blood, serum and a nasopharyngeal or oropharyngeal swab were collected from each participant by mobile phlebotomists. Over an approximately 2-month period, participants in the prospective study had the option of providing additional blood draws and questionnaires. Prospective study blood samples were shipped either frozen or at room temperature before DNA extraction.

CDR1 and CDR2, per the germline V gene, are SGHAT and FQNNGV. The CDR3 numbers 14 residues from cysteine through phenylalanine. The only DNA kept is the CDR3, 42 bases in frame from the first base. V is shortened by 4 bases, J by 0 bases, and the region joining them spans 9 bases. TCRbeta CDR3 regions were amplified from genomic DNA by means of the immunoSEQ Assay, a bias-controlled multiplex PCR. The original pipeline was this. Within the assay, amplification of reference gene primers was used to estimate how many nucleated cells each sample contained. To quantify the absolute abundance of each unique TCRbeta CDR3 rearrangement, sequence reads were collapsed and filtered. For each sample, productive Simpson clonality was calculated as the square root of Simpson's diversity index across productive rearrangements. TCRdb provides this immuneACCESS table in a form limited to in-frame rearrangements. Some clones are lacking; in checked studies, under half of them reflect an unresolved V gene, and why the rest are absent is not known. V and J calls and clone size follow that table, whereas D and trimming were derived from the DNA. The sample table holds about 240,000 clones, of which roughly 91% were seen once. More than 3.5% of the sample is in the top ten clones.

The source is a woman younger than 45 who had recovered from COVID-19. What was sequenced was PBMCs or T cells enriched from blood (not recorded which). The chain links TRBV11-2 with TRBJ1-1, with no reliable assignment of the D segment. The CDR3 sequence is CASSSLPMNTEAFF. The DNA reads as follows: TGTGCCAGCAGCTCGCTACCTATGAACACTGAAGCTTTCTTT.